The 15 T cell receptor beta chains in this list originate from one sample, sequenced in a study of blood T cell repertoires in COVID-19 (dated by TCRdb to about 2020). The library was built by means of the immunoSEQ multiplex PCR assay. The table was pulled from immuneACCESS by TCRdb, which kept in-frame rearrangements only. Such tables lose some clones; where checked, under half of the loss comes from unresolved V genes, and the rest has no known cause. This sample comprises some 150,000 clones, roughly nine tenths of them detected only once. The top ten constitute less than 3.5% of the sample. What was sequenced was peripheral blood. The receptors shown here come from a man aged 70 or older with acute or convalescent COVID-19.

This clone showed up just a few times. J is TRBJ1-5 and V is TRBV6-6; 7 bases line up with TRBD1. Germline V gives CDR1 MNHNY, CDR2 SVGAGI (reference sequence). The CDR3 extends over 14 amino acids. Trimming cost V 4 bases and J 5 bases; bases outside gene matches: 5. CDR3 sequence (DNA): TGTGCCAGCAGTTCCCGGGACAGATATCAGCCCCAGCATTTT. This translates into CASSSRDRYQPQHF.

There are a few counts of this clone. The chain links TRBV7-2 to TRBJ1-6, with D possibly matching TRBD1 (6 bases). Trimming shortened V by 5 bases and J by 3 bases, and 11 bases separated the two germline ends. The CDR3 totals 15 residues. Looked up from germline, CDR1 is SGHTA and CDR2 is FQGNSA. The DNA for the CDR3 is TGTGCCAGCAGCGCCCCGACAGGCTATAATTCACCCCTCCACTTT. This gives the protein CASSAPTGYNSPLHF. The full variable domain, rest sourced from reference TRBV7-2 and TRBJ1-6, is GAGVSQSPSNKVTEKGKDVELRCDPISGHTALYWYRQSLGQGLEFLIYFQGNSAPDKSGLPSDRFSAERTGGSVSTLTIQRTQQEDSAVYLCASSAPTGYNSPLHFGNGTRLTVT.

V is TRBV7-2 and J is TRBJ2-7, with TRBD1 matching 9 bases. J lost 6 bases, V lost 4 bases, and 10 bases had no gene match. This CDR3 comprises 15 residues. Germline-derived CDR1 and CDR2 are SGHTA and FQGNSA. The CDR3 reads CASSWGQGPTSEQYF. The DNA of the CDR3 is TGTGCCAGCAGCTGGGGACAGGGACCTACCTCCGAGCAGTACTTC. The complete variable domain, with remaining parts taken from reference TRBV7-2 and TRBJ2-7, reads GAGVSQSPSNKVTEKGKDVELRCDPISGHTALYWYRQSLGQGLEFLIYFQGNSAPDKSGLPSDRFSAERTGGSVSTLTIQRTQQEDSAVYLCASSWGQGPTSEQYFGPGTRLTVT.

This clone was seen a handful of times. The J gene is TRBJ1-6, the V gene TRBV11-1; D ambiguous. This CDR3 has 13 residues. The germline gives CDR1 SGHAT, CDR2 FQDESV (reference sequence). V lost 5 bases, J lost 10 bases, and 12 bases lay in between. Here the CDR3 DNA reads TGTGCCAGCAGCCGTCTTGGAGGATCACCCCTCCACTTT. It translates to CASSRLGGSPLHF.

The V and J genes are TRBV5-1 and TRBJ2-5, with a weak D call TRBD2 (6 bases). CDR1 and CDR2 from the germline V gene are SGHRS and YFSETQ. Trimming cost V 0 bases and J 2 bases, with 17 bases left between them. CDR3 length equals 17 residues. CDR3: CASSLGYDGGAQETQYF. For the CDR3, the DNA is TGCGCCAGCAGCTTGGGCTACGACGGGGGAGCTCAAGAGACCCAGTACTTC.

The chain employs TRBV29-1 and TRBJ2-1; D is unresolved. Trimming removed 8 bases from V and 8 bases from J, with 13 bases in between. The CDR3 contains 11 residues. CDR1 SQVTM and CDR2 ANQGSEA come from the germline V gene. This CDR3 reads CSILKRDEQFF. The CDR3, as DNA: TGCAGCATCCTCAAACGCGATGAGCAGTTCTTC.

This chain links TRBV25-1 with TRBJ1-1; D remains ambiguous. Germline CDR1 MGHDK, CDR2 SYGVNS. V was pared by 0 bases and J by 10 bases, with 15 bases between. This CDR3 has 14 residues. DNA of the CDR3: TGTGCCAGCAGTGAATATACACTAACTGAGGGAGCTTTCTTT. The encoded protein is CASSEYTLTEGAFF.

The chain links TRBV21-1 to TRBJ1-1; the table calls TRBD1, which could not be checked here. TRBV21-1 is given as a pseudogene. This CDR3 is 22 amino acids long. CDR3 amino acids: CASSFSRRWRPGQGFMNTEAFF. CDR3 coding DNA: TGTGCCAGCAGCTTTAGTAGACGTTGGCGTCCGGGACAGGGATTCATGAACACTGAAGCTTTCTTT.

This clone has just a few counts. The chain links TRBV5-6 to TRBJ1-5, with D tentatively TRBD1 (5 bases). The germline V gene has CDR1 SGHDT and CDR2 YYEEEE. The CDR3 consists of 15 residues. Trimming took 0 bases from V and 4 from J, leaving 11 bases between them. The CDR3 DNA reads as TGTGCCAGCAGCTTGGCCCAGGGAAGGAATCAGCCCCAGCATTTT. This sequence encodes CASSLAQGRNQPQHF.

The count of this clone is one. At one boundary the junction diverges from the germline segment, which might be a read error. The CDR3 nucleotides are TGTGCCAGCAGCAACCGGGACAGGGGGCATGTTTTT. Residues: CASSNRDRGHVF. This chain connects TRBV3-1 (or the pseudogene TRBV3-2) to TRBJ2-3; 12 nucleotides agree with TRBD1. The CDR3 sequence is 12 residues long. CDR1 is LGHDT, CDR2 YNNKEL, per germline (reference sequence).

This chain joins TRBV6-5 and TRBJ1-1; D gene uncertain. Germline CDR1 is MNHEY and CDR2 is SVGAGI. The CDR3 loop spans 13 amino acids. V gave up 9 bases and J gave up 0 bases, with 11 bases separating them. This CDR3 is CASISGVNTEAFF. In DNA, the CDR3 is TGTGCCAGTATCTCCGGGGTGAACACTGAAGCTTTCTTT.

The rearrangement links TRBV12-3 or TRBV12-4 to TRBJ1-1; D is unclear. The CDR3 is 13 amino acids. V was cut by 8 bases and J by 3 bases, with 13 bases left in between. In DNA, the CDR3 is TGTGCCAGCGGGAGTCAGAAGTACACTGAAGCTTTCTTT. Translating gives CASGSQKYTEAFF.

This clone was seen a single time. This chain links TRBV15 with TRBJ2-3; tentative D call: TRBD1 (6 bases). CDR3 length: 17 amino acids. Germline CDR1 reads LNHNV; CDR2 reads YYDKDF (reference sequence). Deletions cut 1 base from V and 4 bases from J, with 18 bases between. In nucleotides, the CDR3 is TGTGCCACCAGCAGAGGAGGTTGGACAGTCGGCGCAGATACGCAGTATTTT. Residues: CATSRGGWTVGADTQYF.

The V and J genes are TRBV3-1 (or the pseudogene TRBV3-2) and TRBJ2-7, with 11 bases that match TRBD1. V shed 4 bases, J shed 5 bases, and the junction held 4 bases outside the gene matches. CDR3 length equals 14 residues. Germline loops: CDR1 LGHDT, CDR2 YNNKEL (reference sequence). This CDR3 reads CASSPRTGGNEQYF. CDR3 in DNA: TGTGCCAGCAGCCCTAGGACAGGGGGCAACGAGCAGTACTTC.

The chain recombines TRBV10-3 with TRBJ1-1, with D tentatively TRBD1 (5 bases). The CDR3 has 16 residues. Deletions cut 2 bases from V and 1 base from J, with 14 bases between. Germline loops: CDR1 ENHRY, CDR2 SYGVKD. The CDR3 protein is CAISEPRGSENTEAFF. The CDR3 DNA reads TGTGCCATCAGTGAGCCTCGGGGGTCAGAGAACACTGAAGCTTTCTTT.